This T cell receptor (beta chain) comes out of a study of T-cell reconstitution after alpha-beta-depleted transplantation in children. The ends were cut back, 4 bases at V and 9 bases at J, with 14 bases in the middle. The CDR3 is made up of 13 amino acids. Germline CDR1 is WSHSY and CDR2 is SAAADI. Library preparation (for TCRbeta) was performed with unique molecular identifiers. Each CDR3 protein gets one entry after TCRdb re-called the PCR reads with MiXCR. Of about 540,000 distinct CDR3 sequences in the sample, about a sixth were seen once. The chain carries TRBV10-2 and TRBJ2-3, with D unclear. Sequencing was performed on PBMCs from the stem cell graft donor, taken from the stem cell graft. The sequence came from a human donor who donated a stem cell graft to a child with acute lymphoblastic leukemia. The CDR3 loop reads CASSVNDQSTQYF. CDR3 in DNA: TGCGCCAGCAGTGTGAACGACCAGAGCACGCAGTATTTT.